This entry lists 8 T cell receptor beta chains sequenced from one sample in a study of T cells after yellow fever vaccination. TCRdb ran MiXCR on the 5' RACE reads and lists one entry per CDR3 protein. Counted here are hundreds of thousands of distinct CDR3 sequences, approximately 8% occurring once; the ten biggest clones make up around 17%. This material consisted of PBMCs, taken approximately 47 days after the first yellow fever vaccination. The receptors derive from a man aged 18 to 30 who received the YFV17D yellow fever vaccine.

The table lists this clonotype with a few counts. The chain uses TRBV6-5 and TRBJ2-1, with D possibly TRBD1 on 6 matching bases. Trimming stripped 5 bases from V and 7 bases from J, with 15 bases between. The germline gives CDR1 MNHEY, CDR2 SVGAGI. The CDR3 covers 14 residues. The CDR3 is CASSNRERGNEQFF. DNA for the CDR3: TGTGCCAGCAGTAACAGGGAGAGGGGGAATGAGCAGTTCTTC.

The sample holds a few counts of this clonotype. The rearrangement joins TRBV12-3 or TRBV12-4 to TRBJ2-1; 8 bases line up with TRBD1. The CDR3 consists of 14 residues. The V segment lost 6 bases and the J segment 7 bases; nucleotides outside the gene matches: 8. CDR3 loop: CASSPQGAKNEQFF. The CDR3 DNA reads TGTGCCAGCAGCCCTCAGGGGGCTAAGAATGAGCAGTTCTTC.

Turning to this clonotype: One end of the junction varies from germline; a read error may be responsible. The chain carries TRBV27 and TRBJ2-5, with D possibly being TRBD2 (6 bases). This CDR3 is 15 amino acids long. The germline V gene has CDR1 MNHEY and CDR2 SMNVEV (reference sequence). CDR3 in amino acids: CASSLAGSPQENQYF. CDR3 DNA sequence: TGTGCCAGCAGTTTAGCGGGGTCCCCCCAAGAGAACCAGTACTTC.

This clonotype has a handful of counts. The chain carries TRBV13 and TRBJ2-1; 9 bases line up with TRBD2. From germline, CDR1 is PRHDT and CDR2 FYEKMQ (reference sequence). V was clipped by 0 bases and J by 2 bases; unmatched bases: 8. This CDR3 contains 18 residues. CDR3 in amino acids: CASSLGAGGPRAYNEQFF. As DNA, the CDR3 is TGTGCCAGCAGCTTAGGCGCGGGGGGGCCTAGGGCCTACAATGAGCAGTTCTTC.

The gene calls are TRBV29-1 and TRBJ2-1; D is possibly TRBD1 or TRBD2 (7 bases each). Germline CDR1 reads SQVTM; CDR2 reads ANQGSEA. V shed 4 bases and J shed 9 bases, with 13 bases lying between them. The CDR3 totals 12 residues. The CDR3 here is CSVAQGGVEQFF. The CDR3 DNA sequence: TGCAGCGTTGCCCAGGGGGGGGTTGAGCAGTTCTTC.

This clonotype was detected a few times. The chain uses TRBV6-1 and TRBJ2-3; D tentatively fits TRBD1 or TRBD2 (6 bases each). Trimming stripped 2 bases from V and 5 bases from J, with 17 bases between. CDR1 and CDR2 (germline): MNHNS, SASEGT. The CDR3 has 16 residues. DNA for the CDR3: TGTGCCAGCAGTGAAAGGCCCGGGGGCTTAAGAGATACGCAGTATTTT. Translating gives CASSERPGGLRDTQYF.

The chain employs TRBV20-1 and TRBJ2-3; maybe TRBD2 (6 bases). The CDR3 totals 15 residues. Deletions cut 2 bases from V and 2 bases from J, with 14 bases between. The V gene's germline CDR1 is DFQATT and CDR2 SNEGSKA (reference sequence). The CDR3 reads CSARRRDRITDTQYF. CDR3 in DNA: TGCAGTGCTAGAAGGCGGGACCGGATCACAGATACGCAGTATTTT.

Many counts were recorded for this clonotype. The rearrangement uses TRBV7-2 and TRBJ2-7; 8 bases are shared with TRBD2. Per germline, CDR1 SGHTA and CDR2 FQGNSA. J lost 6 bases, V lost 5 bases, and 9 bases had no gene match. The CDR3 is 14 residues long. Here the CDR3 DNA reads TGTGCCAGCAGCCGCGGGACTAGGCTTTCCGAGCAGTACTTC. This sequence encodes CASSRGTRLSEQYF.